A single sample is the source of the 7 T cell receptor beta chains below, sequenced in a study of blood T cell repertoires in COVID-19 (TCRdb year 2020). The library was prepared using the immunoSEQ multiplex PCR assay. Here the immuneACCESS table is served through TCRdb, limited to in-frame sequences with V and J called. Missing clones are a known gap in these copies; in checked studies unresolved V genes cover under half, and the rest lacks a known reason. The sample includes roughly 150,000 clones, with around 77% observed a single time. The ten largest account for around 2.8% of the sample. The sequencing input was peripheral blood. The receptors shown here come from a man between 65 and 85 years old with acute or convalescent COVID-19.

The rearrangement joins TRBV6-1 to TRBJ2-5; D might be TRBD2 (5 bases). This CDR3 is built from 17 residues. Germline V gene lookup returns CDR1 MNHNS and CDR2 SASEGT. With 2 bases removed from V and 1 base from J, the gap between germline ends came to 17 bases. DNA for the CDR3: TGTGCCAGCAGTGAACTAACCCCTCTAGCTGTCCAAGAGACCCAGTACTTC. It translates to CASSELTPLAVQETQYF.

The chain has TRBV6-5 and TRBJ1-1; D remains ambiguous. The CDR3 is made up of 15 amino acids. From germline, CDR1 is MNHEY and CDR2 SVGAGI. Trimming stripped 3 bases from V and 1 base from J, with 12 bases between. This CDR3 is CASSYLDFGNTEAFF. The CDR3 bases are TGTGCCAGCAGTTATCTGGACTTTGGGAACACTGAAGCTTTCTTT.

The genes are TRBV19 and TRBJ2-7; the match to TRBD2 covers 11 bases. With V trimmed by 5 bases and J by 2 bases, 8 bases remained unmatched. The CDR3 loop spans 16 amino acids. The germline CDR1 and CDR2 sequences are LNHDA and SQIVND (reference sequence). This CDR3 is CASSRYGTSGAYEQYF. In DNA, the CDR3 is TGTGCCAGTAGTCGATACGGGACTAGCGGCGCCTACGAGCAGTACTTC. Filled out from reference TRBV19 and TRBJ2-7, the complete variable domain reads DGGITQSPKYLFRKEGQNVTLSCEQNLNHDAMYWYRQDPGQGLRLIYYSQIVNDFQKGDIAEGYSVSREKKESFPLTVTSAQKNPTAFYLCASSRYGTSGAYEQYFGPGTRLTVT.

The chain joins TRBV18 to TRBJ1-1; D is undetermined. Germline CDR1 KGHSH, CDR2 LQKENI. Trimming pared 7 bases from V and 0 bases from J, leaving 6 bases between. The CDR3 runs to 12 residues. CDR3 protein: CASFGVNTEAFF. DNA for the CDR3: TGTGCCAGCTTCGGAGTGAACACTGAAGCTTTCTTT.

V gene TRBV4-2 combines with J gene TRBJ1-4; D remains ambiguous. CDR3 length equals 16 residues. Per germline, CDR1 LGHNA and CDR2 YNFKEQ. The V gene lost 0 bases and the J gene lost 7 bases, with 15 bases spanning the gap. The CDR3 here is CASSQDRSGALEKLFF. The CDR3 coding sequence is TGTGCCAGCAGCCAAGATAGGAGCGGCGCGCTTGAAAAACTGTTTTTT.

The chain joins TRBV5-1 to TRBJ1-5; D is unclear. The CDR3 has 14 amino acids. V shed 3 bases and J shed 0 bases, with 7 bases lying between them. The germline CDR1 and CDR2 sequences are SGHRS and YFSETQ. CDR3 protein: CASSYIYSNQPQHF. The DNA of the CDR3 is TGCGCCAGCAGCTATATTTATAGCAATCAGCCCCAGCATTTT. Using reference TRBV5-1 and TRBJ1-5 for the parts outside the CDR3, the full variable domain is KAGVTQTPRYLIKTRGQQVTLSCSPISGHRSVSWYQQTPGQGLQFLFEYFSETQRNKGNFPGRFSGRQFSNSRSEMNVSTLELGDSALYLCASSYIYSNQPQHFGDGTRLSIL.

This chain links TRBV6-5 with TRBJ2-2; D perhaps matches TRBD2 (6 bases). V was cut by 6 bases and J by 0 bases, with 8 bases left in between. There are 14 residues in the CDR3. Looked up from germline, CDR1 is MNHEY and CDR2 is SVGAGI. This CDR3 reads CASREGTNTGELFF. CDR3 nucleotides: TGTGCCAGCAGGGAGGGTACGAACACCGGGGAGCTGTTTTTT.